This T cell receptor (beta chain) was captured by sequencing in a study of early T cells in non-severe SARS-CoV-2 infection. Overall study results and limits: Matching results from VDJdb favored anti-spike CD8 responses, leaving private and CD4 specificities undetected.

In the case of this clonotype: Its antigen is unidentified.

Individual cDNA molecules each received unique molecular identifiers attached to them. Via MiXCR, TCRdb re-called the 5' RACE reads, giving one row per CDR3 protein. The data hold some 50,000 distinct CDR3 sequences, with more than 9% observed a single time. Germline V gene data show CDR1 as KGHSH and CDR2 as LQKENI. V shed 3 bases and J 5 bases; nucleotides not matched to a gene: 5. CDR3 length: 16 residues. Input material: whole blood. The chain has TRBV18 and TRBJ2-3, with 13 bases lining up with TRBD2. This clonotype originated in an adult who was a healthcare worker with PCR-confirmed SARS-CoV-2 infection or an uninfected control (not recorded which). In DNA form, the CDR3 reads TGTGCCAGCTCACCTTGGACTAGCGGGAGATTAGATACGCAGTATTTT. Translation: CASSPWTSGRLDTQYF.